This T cell receptor beta chain emerged from a study of blood T cell repertoires in COVID-19. Original analysis: The assay estimated nucleated cells by amplifying reference gene primers. The data were produced by immunoSEQ multiplex PCR, yet TCRdb's version contains in-frame clones alone and is incomplete. Clone size and the V and J calls come from that table; the DNA yielded D and trimming. This repertoire shows about 130,000 clones, around 88% found once; its top ten account for 9% to 12%. Trimming cost V 2 bases and J 7 bases; bases outside gene matches: 4. Per germline, CDR1 MNHNS and CDR2 SASEGT. This CDR3 spans 15 amino acids. The sample holds one count of this clone.

Sequencing was performed on peripheral blood. The clonotype was recovered from a man over 45 with acute or convalescent COVID-19. J is TRBJ1-6 and V is TRBV6-1; 8 bases are a match to TRBD1. CDR3 sequence: CASSEQGQDNSPLHF. CDR3 DNA sequence: TGTGCCAGCAGTGAACAGGGACAGGACAATTCACCCCTCCACTTT.